The 23 T cell receptor beta chains given below trace back to one sample, sequenced in a study of blood T cell repertoires in COVID-19. Assay: immunoSEQ multiplex PCR; the TCRdb copy retains only in-frame clones and omits some. Of around 140,000 clones listed, around nine tenths are singletons. Specimen: peripheral blood. The receptors originated from a woman aged 50 to 60 with active or convalescent COVID-19.

The CDR3 DNA is TGTGCCAGCAGCCCCGACGGAGTCTACGAGCAGTACTTC. Translating gives CASSPDGVYEQYF. This rearrangement joins TRBV7-9 to TRBJ2-7; D is undetermined. V was shortened by 5 bases and J by 3 bases, with 11 bases between the two germline ends. The CDR3 is made up of 13 amino acids. Germline V gene data show CDR1 as SEHNR and CDR2 as FQNEAQ (reference sequence). The variable domain in full, with the rest retrieved from reference TRBV7-9 and TRBJ2-7, is DTGVSQNPRHKITKRGQNVTFRCDPISEHNRLYWYRQTLGQGPEFLTYFQNEAQLEKSRLLSDRFSAERPKGSFSTLEIQRTEQGDSAMYLCASSPDGVYEQYFGPGTRLTVT.

V is TRBV29-1 and J is TRBJ1-1; tentatively, D is TRBD1 (6 bases). This CDR3 is built from 11 residues. Germline assignment: CDR1 SQVTM and CDR2 ANQGSEA. V was shortened by 6 bases and J by 8 bases, with 13 bases between the two germline ends. The chain's CDR3 is CSVVLGQEAFF. The CDR3, as DNA: TGCAGCGTGGTACTAGGACAGGAAGCTTTCTTT.

J is TRBJ1-5 and V is TRBV4-1; D call uncertain. Germline V lookup: CDR1 MGHRA, CDR2 YSYEKL. Deletions cut 0 bases from V and 6 bases from J, with 24 bases between. This CDR3 comprises 19 residues. The DNA for the CDR3 is TGCGCCAGCAGCCAAGATTTGCGTGTACACCCCGGAAGGAGTCAGCCCCAGCATTTT. Protein sequence: CASSQDLRVHPGRSQPQHF.

In DNA form, the CDR3 reads TGCAGCGCTCCCAATTCTACAGGGACGAATGGCTACACCTTC. Its translation: CSAPNSTGTNGYTF. The chain carries TRBV29-1 and TRBJ1-2; D perhaps matches TRBD1 (6 bases). CDR3 size: 14 residues. The germline V gene has CDR1 SQVTM and CDR2 ANQGSEA. The V end was cut by 7 bases, the J end by 6 bases, with 21 bases between.

V and J are TRBV6-5 and TRBJ1-1; 8 nucleotides match TRBD1. Trimming at V came to 4 bases and at J to 0 bases, leaving 7 bases not matched to a gene. Germline-derived CDR1 and CDR2 are MNHEY and SVGAGI. The length of the CDR3 is 16 residues. As DNA, the CDR3 is TGTGCCAGCAGTTCCCCCCAGGGGGCCGTGAACACTGAAGCTTTCTTT. Protein: CASSSPQGAVNTEAFF.

The chain links TRBV7-2 to TRBJ2-2; TRBD2 aligns across 7 bases. With V trimmed by 2 bases and J by 7 bases, 10 bases remained unmatched. Looked up from germline, CDR1 is SGHTA and CDR2 is FQGNSA. The CDR3 is 16 amino acids. DNA for the CDR3: TGTGCCAGCAGCTTAACCGGGACTACCTTTGGCGGGGAGCTGTTTTTT. This codes for CASSLTGTTFGGELFF.

This chain connects TRBV10-3 to TRBJ2-7; 9 nucleotides line up with TRBD1. This CDR3 comprises 13 residues. In germline, CDR1 is ENHRY, CDR2 SYGVKD. The V segment lost 7 bases and the J segment 3 bases; nucleotides outside the gene matches: 4. DNA of the CDR3: TGTGCCATCACACCGGGACAGGGCTACGAGCAGTACTTC. Translation gives CAITPGQGYEQYF.

The V call is TRBV19, the J call TRBJ1-1, with 8 bases that match TRBD1. This CDR3 contains 15 residues. Losses at the gene ends were 5 bases for V and 4 bases for J; bases not matched to a gene: 9. Germline V gene sequence: CDR1 LNHDA, CDR2 SQIVND (reference sequence). The CDR3, as DNA: TGTGCCAGTAGTCCTCAGGGGGCGGGGGCCACTGAAGCTTTCTTT. Its protein is CASSPQGAGATEAFF.

The V gene is TRBV18, the J gene TRBJ2-6; possible D gene TRBD2, 6 bases. The CDR3 length is 15 residues. Trimming left V 6 bases short and J 4 bases short, with 13 bases between. Per germline, CDR1 KGHSH and CDR2 LQKENI. The CDR3 DNA follows: TGTGCCAGCTCCTACCGCGGGGTCGGGGCCAACGTCCTGACTTTC. Amino acid sequence: CASSYRGVGANVLTF.

V and J are TRBV19 and TRBJ2-1, with D perhaps TRBD2 (7 bases). The CDR3 runs to 15 residues. The germline V gene has CDR1 LNHDA and CDR2 SQIVND (reference sequence). Trimming cost V 8 bases and J 7 bases, with 21 bases left between them. In DNA, the CDR3 is TGTGCCAGTCAAAACCGCGGGGGCCCTTTGAATGAGCAGTTCTTC. This encodes CASQNRGGPLNEQFF.

The chain links TRBV7-2 to TRBJ1-1, with 8 bases fitting TRBD1. With 1 base clipped from V and 6 bases from J, the junction kept 4 bases outside the gene matches. Germline lookup yields CDR1 SGHTA and CDR2 FQGNSA. The CDR3 extends over 14 amino acids. CDR3 in DNA: TGTGCCAGCAGCTTAGGACGGGACAGGCCTGAAGCTTTCTTT. Residues: CASSLGRDRPEAFF.

The gene calls are TRBV10-3 and TRBJ2-3; tentative D call: TRBD1 (5 bases). CDR3 length equals 15 residues. V was trimmed by 6 bases and J by 4 bases, leaving 17 bases between them. CDR1 and CDR2 (germline): ENHRY, SYGVKD. The CDR3 is CAIREGQGLADTQYF. The DNA of the CDR3 is TGTGCCATCAGGGAAGGGCAGGGTCTCGCAGATACGCAGTATTTT.

The chain combines TRBV6-6 with TRBJ2-7, with D perhaps matching TRBD1 (5 bases). V lost 10 bases and J lost 1, with 11 bases in between. The germline V gene encodes CDR1 MNHNY and CDR2 SVGAGI (reference sequence). The CDR3 has 12 amino acids. CDR3 loop: CATITGSYEQYF. DNA for the CDR3: TGTGCCACCATCACAGGTTCCTACGAGCAGTACTTC.

The V and J genes are TRBV30 and TRBJ1-2; TRBD1 matches at 8 bases. After removal of 8 bases from V and 6 bases from J, the junction contained 8 bases not matched to a gene. The CDR3 extends over 12 amino acids. Germline lookup yields CDR1 GTSNPN and CDR2 SVGIG (reference sequence). CDR3 protein: CAGTGTGDGYTF. CDR3 in DNA: TGTGCCGGGACAGGAACGGGGGATGGCTACACCTTC.

This rearrangement joins TRBV19 to TRBJ2-2, with D maybe TRBD1 (6 bases). V lost 9 bases, J lost 3 bases, and 14 bases lay in between. Germline assignment: CDR1 LNHDA and CDR2 SQIVND (reference sequence). This CDR3 region has 14 residues. The CDR3 region is CASQGGLYTGELFF. The CDR3 nucleotides read TGTGCCAGCCAAGGGGGATTGTACACCGGGGAGCTGTTTTTT.

V is TRBV15 and J is TRBJ1-2, with TRBD1 matching over 10 bases. The length of the CDR3 is 14 residues. With V trimmed by 8 bases and J by 6 bases, 9 bases remained unmatched. The germline gives CDR1 LNHNV, CDR2 YYDKDF (reference sequence). CDR3 region: CATSLTGGGDGYTF. CDR3 in DNA: TGTGCCACCTCCTTGACAGGGGGCGGTGATGGCTACACCTTC.

The chain links TRBV7-2 to TRBJ2-5; TRBD2 aligns across 7 bases. V was pared by 3 bases and J by 4 bases, with 8 bases of the junction left unmatched. The CDR3 sequence is 15 residues long. The germline V gene has CDR1 SGHTA and CDR2 FQGNSA. CDR3 residues: CASSFSEGGTETQYF. In DNA form, the CDR3 reads TGTGCCAGCAGCTTTAGCGAGGGAGGGACAGAGACCCAGTACTTC.

This chain links TRBV28 with TRBJ1-2; TRBD1 might be the D (6 bases). The V gene lost 6 bases and the J gene lost 7 bases, with 15 bases spanning the gap. The CDR3 is 13 amino acids. The germline V gene encodes CDR1 MDHEN and CDR2 SYDVKM. The CDR3, as DNA: TGTGCCAGCAGCCGGGGGGCGGGAGTTGGCTACACCTTC. It is translated as CASSRGAGVGYTF.

This chain connects TRBV4-3 to TRBJ2-1; the match to TRBD2 covers 9 bases. The CDR3 covers 15 residues. CDR1 is LGHNA and CDR2 is YSLEER in the germline V gene. V lost 4 bases and J lost 10; bases outside the gene matches: 11. In DNA form, the CDR3 reads TGCGCCAGCAGCCCCCAGCGGGGGGTGCTGTGGGAGCAGTTCTTC. Encoded protein: CASSPQRGVLWEQFF.

This rearrangement joins TRBV19 to TRBJ1-1; D call uncertain. This CDR3 has 14 amino acids. V was shortened by 7 bases and J by 3 bases, with 15 bases between the two germline ends. Germline V gives CDR1 LNHDA, CDR2 SQIVND (reference sequence). CDR3 protein: CASTVQPPYTEAFF. CDR3 nucleotide sequence: TGTGCCAGTACAGTACAGCCACCTTACACTGAAGCTTTCTTT. Drawing the rest from reference TRBV19 and TRBJ1-1, the complete variable domain is DGGITQSPKYLFRKEGQNVTLSCEQNLNHDAMYWYRQDPGQGLRLIYYSQIVNDFQKGDIAEGYSVSREKKESFPLTVTSAQKNPTAFYLCASTVQPPYTEAFFGQGTRLTVV.

This chain links TRBV5-6 with TRBJ1-1; D possibly corresponds to TRBD1 (5 bases). The CDR3 runs 17 residues. CDR1 and CDR2 (germline): SGHDT, YYEEEE. Between the trimmed V and J ends, which lost 2 bases and 1 base, there was a span of 18 bases. Here the CDR3 DNA reads TGTGCCAGCAGCTTTCTCGGACATGGGGAGGGGAACACTGAAGCTTTCTTT. The encoded protein is CASSFLGHGEGNTEAFF.

The chain employs TRBV4-1 and TRBJ1-4, with D possibly TRBD1 on 6 matching bases. The CDR3 is 18 residues long. The germline CDR1 and CDR2 sequences are MGHRA and YSYEKL. Trimming took off 0 bases at V and 7 bases at J, with 21 bases between the two ends. DNA of the CDR3: TGCGCCAGCAGCCAAGAGGGGGGGGGCAGGGTATTGGGTGAAAAACTGTTTTTT. Its protein is CASSQEGGGRVLGEKLFF.

The rearrangement links TRBV5-1 to TRBJ2-1; 7 positions match TRBD2. J was trimmed by 8 bases and V by 0 bases; bases with no gene match: 11. Germline V lookup: CDR1 SGHRS, CDR2 YFSETQ. The CDR3 totals 16 residues. In DNA form, the CDR3 reads TGCGCCAGCAGCTTGGGCGGGAGCGGGGCTTCCGATGAGCAGTTCTTC. Its protein product is CASSLGGSGASDEQFF. Full variable domain (missing parts from reference TRBV5-1 and TRBJ2-1): KAGVTQTPRYLIKTRGQQVTLSCSPISGHRSVSWYQQTPGQGLQFLFEYFSETQRNKGNFPGRFSGRQFSNSRSEMNVSTLELGDSALYLCASSLGGSGASDEQFFGPGTRLTVL.